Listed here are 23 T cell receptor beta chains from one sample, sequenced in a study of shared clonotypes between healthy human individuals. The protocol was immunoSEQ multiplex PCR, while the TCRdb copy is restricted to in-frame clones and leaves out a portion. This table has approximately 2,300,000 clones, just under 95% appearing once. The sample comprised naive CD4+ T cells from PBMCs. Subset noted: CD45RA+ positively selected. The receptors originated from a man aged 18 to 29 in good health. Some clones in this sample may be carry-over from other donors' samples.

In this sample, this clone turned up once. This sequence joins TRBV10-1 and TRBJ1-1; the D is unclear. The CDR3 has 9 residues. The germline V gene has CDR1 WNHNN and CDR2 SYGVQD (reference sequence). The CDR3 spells CAGRGEAFF. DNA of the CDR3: TGCGCTGGACGGGGTGAAGCTTTCTTT.

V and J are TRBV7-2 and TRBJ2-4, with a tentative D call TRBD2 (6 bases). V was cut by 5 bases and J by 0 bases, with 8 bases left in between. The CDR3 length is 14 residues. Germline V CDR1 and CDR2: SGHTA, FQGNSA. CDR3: CASSTGLAKNIQYF. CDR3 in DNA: TGTGCCAGCAGCACGGGACTAGCCAAAAACATTCAGTACTTC.

The CDR3 spells CASSLAAATPYEQYF. In DNA, the CDR3 is TGCGCCAGCAGCTTGGCCGCAGCAACTCCCTACGAGCAGTACTTC. The chain links TRBV5-1 to TRBJ2-7; D is uncertain. Germline V gene data show CDR1 as SGHRS and CDR2 as YFSETQ. V lost 0 bases and J 2 bases, leaving 12 bases between the germline ends. There are 15 residues in the CDR3.

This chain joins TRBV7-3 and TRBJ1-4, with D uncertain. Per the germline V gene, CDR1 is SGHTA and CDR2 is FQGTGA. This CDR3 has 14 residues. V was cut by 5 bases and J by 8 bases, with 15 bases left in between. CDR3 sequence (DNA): TGTGCCAGCAGCACGGACGGATGGCACGAAAAACTGTTTTTT. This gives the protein CASSTDGWHEKLFF.

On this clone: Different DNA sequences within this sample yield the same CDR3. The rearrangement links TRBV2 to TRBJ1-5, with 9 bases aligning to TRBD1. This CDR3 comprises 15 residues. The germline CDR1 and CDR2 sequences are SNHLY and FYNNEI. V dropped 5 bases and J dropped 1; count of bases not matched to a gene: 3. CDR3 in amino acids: CASSKDRGSNQPQHF. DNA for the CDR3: TGTGCCAGCAGTAAAGACAGGGGGAGCAATCAGCCCCAGCATTTT.

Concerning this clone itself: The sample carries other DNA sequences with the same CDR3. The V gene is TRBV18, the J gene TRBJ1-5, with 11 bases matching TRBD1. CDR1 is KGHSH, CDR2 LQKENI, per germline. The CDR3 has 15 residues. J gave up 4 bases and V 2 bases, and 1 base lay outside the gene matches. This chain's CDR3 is CASSPGTGGNQPQHF. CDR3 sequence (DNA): TGTGCCAGCTCACCAGGGACAGGGGGTAATCAGCCCCAGCATTTT.

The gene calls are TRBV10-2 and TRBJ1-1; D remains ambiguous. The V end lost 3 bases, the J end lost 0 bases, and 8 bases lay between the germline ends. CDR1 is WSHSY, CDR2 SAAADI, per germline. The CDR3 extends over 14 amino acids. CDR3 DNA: TGCGCCAGCAGTGAAAGTGCTTTGAACACTGAAGCTTTCTTT. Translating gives CASSESALNTEAFF.

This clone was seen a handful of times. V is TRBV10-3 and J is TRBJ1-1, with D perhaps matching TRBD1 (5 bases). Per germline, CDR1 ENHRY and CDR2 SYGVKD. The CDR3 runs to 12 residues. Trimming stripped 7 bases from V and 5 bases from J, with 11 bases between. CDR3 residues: CAIKEGYTEAFF. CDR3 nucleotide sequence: TGTGCCATCAAGGAGGGGTATACTGAAGCTTTCTTT.

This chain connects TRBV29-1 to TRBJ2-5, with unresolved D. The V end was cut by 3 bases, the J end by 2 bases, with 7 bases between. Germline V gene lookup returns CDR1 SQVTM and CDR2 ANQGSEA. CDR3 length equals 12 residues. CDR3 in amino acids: CSVDLGQETQYF. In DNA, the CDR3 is TGCAGCGTTGACCTGGGACAAGAGACCCAGTACTTC.

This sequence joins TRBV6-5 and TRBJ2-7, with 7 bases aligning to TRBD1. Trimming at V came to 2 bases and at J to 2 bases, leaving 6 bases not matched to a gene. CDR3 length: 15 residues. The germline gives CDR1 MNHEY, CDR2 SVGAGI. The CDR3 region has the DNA TGTGCCAGCAGTTACCAGACAGGGCCCCCCTACGAGCAGTACTTC. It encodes CASSYQTGPPYEQYF.

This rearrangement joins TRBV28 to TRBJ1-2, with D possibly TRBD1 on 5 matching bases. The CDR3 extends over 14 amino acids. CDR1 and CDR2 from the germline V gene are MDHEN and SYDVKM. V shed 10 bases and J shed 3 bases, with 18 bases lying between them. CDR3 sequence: CATTTGGAHYGYTF. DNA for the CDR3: TGTGCCACCACGACGGGGGGAGCTCACTATGGCTACACCTTC.

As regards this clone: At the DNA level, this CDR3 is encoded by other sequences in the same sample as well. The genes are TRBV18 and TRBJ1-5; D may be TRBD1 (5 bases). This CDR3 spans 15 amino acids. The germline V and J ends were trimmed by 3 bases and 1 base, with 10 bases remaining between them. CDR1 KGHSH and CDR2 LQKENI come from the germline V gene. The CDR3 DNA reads TGTGCCAGCTCACCCCGACGGGACAGCAATCAGCCCCAGCATTTT. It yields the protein CASSPRRDSNQPQHF. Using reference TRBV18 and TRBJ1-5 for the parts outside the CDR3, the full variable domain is NAGVMQNPRHLVRRRGQEARLRCSPMKGHSHVYWYRQLPEEGLKFMVYLQKENIIDESGMPKERFSAEFPKEGPSILRIQQVVRGDSAAYFCASSPRRDSNQPQHFGDGTRLSIL.

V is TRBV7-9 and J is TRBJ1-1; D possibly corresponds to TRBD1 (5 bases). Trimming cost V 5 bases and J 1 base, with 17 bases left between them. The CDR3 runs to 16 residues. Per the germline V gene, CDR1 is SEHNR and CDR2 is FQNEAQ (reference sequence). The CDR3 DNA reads TGTGCCAGCAGCACCACGGGGTGGGGCGAGAACACTGAAGCTTTCTTT. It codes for CASSTTGWGENTEAFF.

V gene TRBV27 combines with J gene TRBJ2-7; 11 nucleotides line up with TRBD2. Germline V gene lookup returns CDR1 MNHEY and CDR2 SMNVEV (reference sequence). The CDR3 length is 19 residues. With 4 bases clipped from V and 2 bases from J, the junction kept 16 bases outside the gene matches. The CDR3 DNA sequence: TGTGCCAGCAGTTCCCTATCCCTGGGACTAGCGGAACATGCCTACGAGCAGTACTTC. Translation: CASSSLSLGLAEHAYEQYF.

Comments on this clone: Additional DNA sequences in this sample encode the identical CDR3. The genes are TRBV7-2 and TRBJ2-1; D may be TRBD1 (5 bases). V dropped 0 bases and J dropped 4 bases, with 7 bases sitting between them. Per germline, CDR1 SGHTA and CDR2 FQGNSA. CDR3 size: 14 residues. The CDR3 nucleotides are TGTGCCAGCAGCTTAGCGGGGCCTTACAATGAGCAGTTCTTC. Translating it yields CASSLAGPYNEQFF.

The CDR3 DNA is TGTGCCAGCAGCCGAAATAGAGGGGGCGCTCGCACTGAAGCTTTCTTT. Translating it yields CASSRNRGGARTEAFF. The chain has TRBV6-6 and TRBJ1-1; 7 bases match TRBD1. J was trimmed by 4 bases and V by 6 bases; bases with no gene match: 14. Germline-derived CDR1 and CDR2 are MNHNY and SVGAGI (reference sequence). CDR3 length: 16 residues.

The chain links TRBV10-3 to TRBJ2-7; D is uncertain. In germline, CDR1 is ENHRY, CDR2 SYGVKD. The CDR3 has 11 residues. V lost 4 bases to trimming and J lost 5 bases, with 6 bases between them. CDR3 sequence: CAISGQNEQYF. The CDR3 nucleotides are TGTGCCATCAGTGGGCAGAACGAGCAGTACTTC.

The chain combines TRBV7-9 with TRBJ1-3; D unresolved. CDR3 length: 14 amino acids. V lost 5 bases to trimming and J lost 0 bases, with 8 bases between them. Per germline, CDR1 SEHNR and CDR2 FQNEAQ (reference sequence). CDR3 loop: CASSLGSSGNTIYF. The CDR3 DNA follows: TGTGCCAGCAGCCTTGGGAGCTCTGGAAACACCATATATTTT.

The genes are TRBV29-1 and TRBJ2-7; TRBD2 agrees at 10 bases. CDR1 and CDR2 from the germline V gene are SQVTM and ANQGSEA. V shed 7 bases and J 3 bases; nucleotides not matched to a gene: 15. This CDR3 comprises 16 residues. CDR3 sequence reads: CSARSSSGGWGYEQYF. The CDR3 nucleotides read TGCAGCGCTCGATCGTCTAGCGGGGGATGGGGCTACGAGCAGTACTTC.

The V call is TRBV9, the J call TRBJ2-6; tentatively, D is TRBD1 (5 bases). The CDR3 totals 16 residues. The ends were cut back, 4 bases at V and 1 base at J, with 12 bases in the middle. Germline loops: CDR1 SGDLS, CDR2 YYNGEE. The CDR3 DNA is TGTGCCAGCAGCAGGGGCCCTATATCTGGGGCCAACGTCCTGACTTTC. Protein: CASSRGPISGANVLTF.

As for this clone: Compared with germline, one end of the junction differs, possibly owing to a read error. The CDR3 reads CASSWAGTTSKEQFF. In DNA form, the CDR3 reads TGCGCCAGTAGCTGGGCCGGGACGACTAGTAAGGAGCAGTTCTTC. The chain carries TRBV5-1 and TRBJ2-1, with D possibly matching TRBD2 (6 bases). The germline V gene has CDR1 SGHRS and CDR2 YFSETQ. The CDR3 spans 15 residues.

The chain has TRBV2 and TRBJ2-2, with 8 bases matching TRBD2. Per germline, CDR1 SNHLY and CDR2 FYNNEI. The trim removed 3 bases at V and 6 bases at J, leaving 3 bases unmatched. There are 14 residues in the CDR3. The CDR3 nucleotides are TGTGCCAGCAGTGACCGGGAGGGCCCCGGGGAGCTGTTTTTT. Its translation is CASSDREGPGELFF.

The CDR3 nucleotides read TGTGCCAGCAGCGTCTCCGGGACTAGCGCCACCTCTGGGGCCAACGTCCTGACTTTC. Protein sequence: CASSVSGTSATSGANVLTF. The chain combines TRBV9 with TRBJ2-6; 10 positions agree with TRBD2. The CDR3 is made up of 19 amino acids. Per germline, CDR1 SGDLS and CDR2 YYNGEE. With V trimmed by 2 bases and J by 0 bases, 8 bases remained unmatched. Using reference TRBV9 and TRBJ2-6 for the parts outside the CDR3, the full variable domain is DSGVTQTPKHLITATGQRVTLRCSPRSGDLSVYWYQQSLDQGLQFLIQYYNGEERAKGNILERFSAQQFPDLHSELNLSSLELGDSALYFCASSVSGTSATSGANVLTFGAGSRLTVL.